This entry lists 21 T cell receptor beta chains sequenced from one sample in a study of blood T cell repertoires in COVID-19 (dated by TCRdb to 2019 to 2021). Library preparation was by the immunoSEQ multiplex PCR assay. TCRdb took this table from immuneACCESS and kept in-frame rearrangements with V and J called. Such tables lack part of the clones; where checked against another copy, unresolved V genes explain under half of the gap, and the rest is unexplained. For this sample the table gives more than 80,000 clones, of which around 88% were detected only once. The ten largest clones represent about 18% of the sample. The specimen sequenced was peripheral blood. All receptors derive from a woman aged 55-70 years with COVID-19, enrolled during active disease.

CDR3 residues: CASSHKDGSSYNEQFF. As DNA, the CDR3 is TGTGCCAGCAGTCATAAAGACGGGAGCTCCTACAATGAGCAGTTCTTC. This sequence joins TRBV7-9 and TRBJ2-1; a weak D match, TRBD2 (6 bases). Germline CDR1 SEHNR, CDR2 FQNEAQ (reference sequence). There are 16 residues in the CDR3. V lost 6 bases to trimming and J lost 0 bases, with 15 bases between them.

This chain joins TRBV6-2 or TRBV6-3 and TRBJ2-7; TRBD2 aligns across 9 bases. The CDR3 runs to 15 residues. Germline CDR1 is MNHEY and CDR2 is SVGEGT. After removal of 2 bases from V and 4 bases from J, the junction contained 6 bases not matched to a gene. CDR3 DNA sequence: TGTGCCAGCAGTTACCAGGGGCTAGCGGGGTACGAGCAGTACTTC. Translated, it gives CASSYQGLAGYEQYF.

The chain is built from TRBV5-5 and TRBJ2-2; 7 nucleotides match TRBD1. The CDR3 has 16 amino acids. The J segment lost 1 base and the V segment lost 3 bases, leaving 6 bases of the junction unmatched. The germline V gene encodes CDR1 SGHKS and CDR2 YYEKEE (reference sequence). CDR3 coding DNA: TGTGCCAGCAGCTCTAGGGGGCAGGGGAACACCGGGGAGCTGTTTTTT. It codes for CASSSRGQGNTGELFF.

The chain recombines TRBV27 with TRBJ1-6; no firm D call. The CDR3 is 13 residues long. Germline V gives CDR1 MNHEY, CDR2 SMNVEV (reference sequence). V lost 5 bases and J 7 bases, leaving 9 bases between the germline ends. This CDR3 reads CASSPRHNSPLHF. The CDR3 coding sequence is TGTGCCAGCAGTCCCAGACACAATTCACCCCTCCACTTT.

The rearrangement joins TRBV5-6 to TRBJ1-2; 7 nucleotides line up with TRBD1. Trimming cost V 3 bases and J 4 bases; bases outside gene matches: 6. In germline, CDR1 is SGHDT, CDR2 YYEEEE. The CDR3 sequence is 14 residues long. Here the CDR3 reads CASSSPDRVYGYTF. The CDR3 coding sequence is TGTGCCAGCAGCTCCCCTGACAGGGTCTATGGCTACACCTTC.

This chain links TRBV29-1 with TRBJ2-1, with 9 bases identical to TRBD2. The CDR3 extends over 15 amino acids. The V segment lost 6 bases and the J segment 5 bases; nucleotides outside the gene matches: 11. Germline CDR1 and CDR2: SQVTM and ANQGSEA. CDR3 in amino acids: CSVPMGRGGNNEQFF. CDR3 nucleotide sequence: TGCAGCGTCCCCATGGGGCGGGGGGGCAACAATGAGCAGTTCTTC.

CDR3 in amino acids: CASSPRTGDPYGYTF. The CDR3 DNA reads as TGTGCCAGTAGTCCCCGGACAGGCGATCCCTATGGCTACACCTTC. The rearrangement uses TRBV19 and TRBJ1-2; 7 positions agree with TRBD1. The germline V gene encodes CDR1 LNHDA and CDR2 SQIVND (reference sequence). V gave up 5 bases and J gave up 4 bases; unmatched junction bases: 10. The length of the CDR3 is 15 residues.

This chain joins TRBV18 and TRBJ1-1; a possible D gene is TRBD1 (5 bases). V dropped 6 bases and J dropped 3 bases, with 11 bases sitting between them. CDR1 is KGHSH, CDR2 LQKENI, per germline. There are 13 residues in the CDR3. The CDR3 DNA reads TGTGCCAGCTCCCCCTCCAGGGACACTGAAGCTTTCTTT. Its translation is CASSPSRDTEAFF.

Only one count was recorded for this clone. The chain joins TRBV7-3 to TRBJ2-7; 9 bases fit TRBD1. The CDR3 has 13 residues. Germline lookup yields CDR1 SGHTA and CDR2 FQGTGA. With V trimmed by 5 bases and J by 7 bases, 6 bases remained unmatched. CDR3 coding DNA: TGTGCCAGCAGCCCGGACAGGGGCGGGGAGCAGTACTTC. Amino acids: CASSPDRGGEQYF.

The chain links TRBV4-1 to TRBJ1-1, with D unclear. The CDR3 consists of 17 residues. Looked up from germline, CDR1 is MGHRA and CDR2 is YSYEKL. The V end was cut by 1 base, the J end by 3 bases, with 18 bases between. Here the CDR3 DNA reads TGCGCCAGCAGCCAAGCCGCTCTACGGTTTGGGCACACTGAAGCTTTCTTT. Protein product: CASSQAALRFGHTEAFF.

This clone was detected once. The rearrangement joins TRBV3-1 (or the pseudogene TRBV3-2) to TRBJ2-3; 10 bases map to TRBD2. Germline CDR1 and CDR2: LGHDT and YNNKEL (reference sequence). Unmatched junction bases numbered 12, after V lost 5 bases and J lost 4 bases. This CDR3 is 17 amino acids long. CDR3 loop: CASSRPFSSGGSDTQYF. The CDR3 region has the DNA TGTGCCAGCAGCAGACCTTTTTCTAGCGGGGGCTCAGATACGCAGTATTTT.

A single count supports this clone. V is TRBV10-3 and J is TRBJ2-1; 13 bases match TRBD2. The CDR3 is 17 amino acids. Germline V gene lookup returns CDR1 ENHRY and CDR2 SYGVKD. The V gene end was trimmed by 1 base and the J gene end by 0 bases; junction bases not matched to a gene: 0. CDR3 residues: CAISEWTSGGSYNEQFF. Here the CDR3 DNA reads TGTGCCATCAGTGAGTGGACTAGCGGGGGCTCCTACAATGAGCAGTTCTTC.

The rearrangement links TRBV7-2 to TRBJ2-7; 13 nucleotides agree with TRBD2. The length of the CDR3 is 17 residues. V shed 5 bases, J shed 2 bases, and the junction held 9 bases outside the gene matches. Germline values: CDR1 SGHTA, CDR2 FQGNSA. CDR3 region: CASSAWTSGGLTYEQYF. The CDR3 coding sequence is TGTGCCAGCAGCGCATGGACTAGCGGGGGTCTTACCTACGAGCAGTACTTC.

This chain links TRBV19 with TRBJ1-1, with a tentative D call TRBD1 (6 bases). This CDR3 comprises 15 residues. Trimming removed 4 bases at V and 1 base at J, with 13 bases between. Germline values: CDR1 LNHDA, CDR2 SQIVND (reference sequence). The CDR3 protein is CASSNNRVKNTEAFF. As DNA, the CDR3 is TGTGCCAGTAGTAACAACAGGGTTAAGAACACTGAAGCTTTCTTT.

The CDR3: CASSYSGVNTEAFF. CDR3 DNA sequence: TGTGCCAGCAGTTACTCGGGCGTGAACACTGAAGCTTTCTTT. The chain carries TRBV6-5 and TRBJ1-1, with D uncertain. Between the trimmed V and J ends, which lost 0 bases and 0 bases, there was a span of 5 bases. The CDR3 length is 14 residues. Germline V gives CDR1 MNHEY, CDR2 SVGAGI.

The chain links TRBV18 to TRBJ2-7; possible D gene TRBD1, 6 bases. This CDR3 comprises 15 residues. The V end lost 4 bases, the J end lost 6 bases, and 19 bases lay between the germline ends. The germline CDR1 and CDR2 sequences are KGHSH and LQKENI. CDR3: CASSLIQGSPSEQYF. The CDR3 coding sequence is TGTGCCAGCTCACTAATACAGGGCTCTCCCTCCGAGCAGTACTTC.

The table lists this clone with a count of one. The genes are TRBV7-2 and TRBJ1-4; 12 bases line up with TRBD1. The CDR3 consists of 15 residues. Trimming at V came to 4 bases and at J to 8 bases, leaving 5 bases not matched to a gene. Germline assignment: CDR1 SGHTA and CDR2 FQGNSA. CDR3 residues: CASSWAGTGGEKLFF. The DNA for the CDR3 is TGTGCCAGCAGCTGGGCCGGGACAGGGGGCGAAAAACTGTTTTTT.

V is TRBV3-1 (or the pseudogene TRBV3-2) and J is TRBJ1-6; a weak D match, TRBD1 (6 bases). The CDR3 extends over 16 amino acids. CDR1 and CDR2 from the germline V gene are LGHDT and YNNKEL (reference sequence). V was trimmed by 0 bases and J by 9 bases, leaving 15 bases between them. The CDR3 loop reads CASSQDRGGRGSPLHF. As DNA, the CDR3 is TGTGCCAGCAGCCAAGATCGGGGGGGGCGCGGTTCACCCCTCCACTTT.

The CDR3 region is CASSSPGANVLTF. The CDR3 DNA sequence: TGTGCCAGTAGTTCCCCGGGGGCCAACGTCCTGACTTTC. V gene TRBV19 combines with J gene TRBJ2-6; no reliable D call. The CDR3 consists of 13 residues. Germline V gene lookup returns CDR1 LNHDA and CDR2 SQIVND (reference sequence). Trimming removed 5 bases at V and 4 bases at J, with 6 bases between. Based on the CDR3 plus reference TRBV19 and TRBJ2-6, the full variable domain is DGGITQSPKYLFRKEGQNVTLSCEQNLNHDAMYWYRQDPGQGLRLIYYSQIVNDFQKGDIAEGYSVSREKKESFPLTVTSAQKNPTAFYLCASSSPGANVLTFGAGSRLTVL.

In this sample, this clone turned up once. The V gene is TRBV7-9, the J gene TRBJ1-2; 8 bases match TRBD1. The ends lost 5 bases at V and 1 base at J; junction bases unmatched: 3. The CDR3 extends over 14 amino acids. Germline lookup yields CDR1 SEHNR and CDR2 FQNEAQ (reference sequence). CDR3 coding DNA: TGTGCCAGCAGCCGAGACAGGGGTAACTATGGCTACACCTTC. It encodes CASSRDRGNYGYTF.

V is TRBV4-1 and J is TRBJ2-7; TRBD2 aligns across 9 bases. This CDR3 contains 16 residues. V lost 0 bases to trimming and J lost 1 base; unmatched junction nucleotides: 4. CDR1 MGHRA and CDR2 YSYEKL come from the germline V gene. CDR3 sequence reads: CASSQDETSGSYEQYF. The CDR3 DNA reads as TGCGCCAGCAGCCAAGATGAGACTAGCGGATCCTACGAGCAGTACTTC.